Shown below are 27 T cell receptor beta chains from a single sample sequenced in a study of response to subunit inactivated influenza vaccine. TCRdb reprocessed the RT-PCR reads via MiXCR and lists one record per CDR3 protein. The repertoire holds about 780,000 distinct CDR3 sequences, with under 20% as singletons. Sequences were derived from PBMCs from blood, sampled more than 4 days after vaccination. The receptors were gathered from a man aged 45-65 years who received an inactivated influenza vaccine.

The chain couples TRBV24-1 to TRBJ2-3; 9 nucleotides line up with TRBD1. Germline trimming cut 3 bases from V and 2 bases from J; bases unmatched to any gene: 8. Germline V CDR1 and CDR2: KGHDR, SFDVKD. The CDR3 extends over 17 amino acids. CDR3 region: CATSDPHRGQSTDTQYF. The CDR3 bases are TGTGCCACCAGTGATCCGCACAGGGGGCAATCCACAGATACGCAGTATTTT.

The CDR3 DNA reads TGTGCCAGCAGCGGGAGGCGAAGCAATGAGCAGTTCTTC. Translation gives CASSGRRSNEQFF. The V gene is TRBV11-3, the J gene TRBJ2-1; weak D call: TRBD2 (6 bases). V lost 5 bases to trimming and J lost 6 bases, with 11 bases between them. CDR1 is SGHNT and CDR2 is YENEEA in the germline V gene. The CDR3 consists of 13 residues. Based on the CDR3 plus reference TRBV11-3 and TRBJ2-1, the full variable domain is EAGVVQSPRYKIIEKKQPVAFWCNPISGHNTLYWYLQNLGQGPELLIRYENEEAVDDSQLPKDRFSAERLKGVDSTLKIQPAELGDSAVYLCASSGRRSNEQFFGPGTRLTVL.

The CDR3 DNA sequence: TGCAGTGCCCCCCCCCCTAGGGGGAGAACAGATACGCAGTATTTT. It yields the protein CSAPPPRGRTDTQYF. V gene TRBV20-1 combines with J gene TRBJ2-3; a possible D gene is TRBD1 (6 bases). Trimming left V 6 bases short and J 3 bases short, with 19 bases between. Germline assignment: CDR1 DFQATT and CDR2 SNEGSKA (reference sequence). This CDR3 contains 15 residues.

This clonotype was detected many times. The V call is TRBV12-3 or TRBV12-4, the J call TRBJ1-5; 9 bases line up with TRBD1. This CDR3 is built from 15 residues. Trimming took 6 bases from V and 0 from J; bases not matched to a gene: 3. CDR3 amino acids: CASRRQGVSNQPQHF. The CDR3 DNA reads as TGTGCCAGCAGAAGACAGGGGGTTAGCAATCAGCCCCAGCATTTT.

The gene calls are TRBV20-1 and TRBJ2-3, with 11 positions matching TRBD1. There are 17 residues in the CDR3. Trimming at V came to 0 bases and at J to 3 bases, leaving 8 bases not matched to a gene. Germline V lookup: CDR1 DFQATT, CDR2 SNEGSKA (reference sequence). CDR3 DNA: TGCAGTGCTAGAGATCTACGTGGACAGGGGGCAACAGATACGCAGTATTTT. Its translation: CSARDLRGQGATDTQYF.

V usage is TRBV12-3 or TRBV12-4 and J usage is TRBJ1-1; 7 bases agree with TRBD1. The V and J ends lost 6 bases and 0 bases, in that order; junction bases with no gene match: 4. This CDR3 region has 14 residues. CDR3 DNA: TGTGCCAGCAGAACAGGGACAGTGAACACTGAAGCTTTCTTT. Its translation is CASRTGTVNTEAFF.

The rearrangement links TRBV5-1 to TRBJ2-3, with TRBD2 identical over 15 bases. CDR3 length equals 17 residues. The V gene end was trimmed by 4 bases and the J gene end by 5 bases; junction bases not matched to a gene: 8. Germline CDR1 reads SGHRS; CDR2 reads YFSETQ. Written as DNA, the CDR3 is TGCGCCAGCAGCCCCCGGACTAGCGGGAGGGGCGTAGATACGCAGTATTTT. Amino acids: CASSPRTSGRGVDTQYF.

The V and J genes are TRBV15 and TRBJ1-2; D might be TRBD1 (6 bases). The CDR3 has 14 residues. CDR1 LNHNV and CDR2 YYDKDF come from the germline V gene (reference sequence). Trimming took off 5 bases at V and 6 bases at J, with 16 bases between the two ends. The CDR3 nucleotides are TGTGCCACCAGCCCCGACAGGTTTGGTAATGGCTACACCTTC. Protein product: CATSPDRFGNGYTF.

V is TRBV6-2 or TRBV6-3 and J is TRBJ2-2; a weak D match, TRBD1 (6 bases). This CDR3 is 14 amino acids long. Germline CDR1 reads MNHEY; CDR2 reads SVGEGT. V was trimmed by 4 bases and J by 4 bases, leaving 10 bases between them. In DNA form, the CDR3 reads TGTGCCAGCAGTTTTCACAGGGTCACCGGGGAGCTGTTTTTT. It codes for CASSFHRVTGELFF.

The chain has TRBV5-1 and TRBJ2-5; TRBD2 matches 7 bases. CDR1 and CDR2 (germline): SGHRS, YFSETQ. The CDR3 contains 14 residues. Trimming at V came to 4 bases and at J to 3 bases, leaving 6 bases not matched to a gene. The CDR3 nucleotides are TGCGCCAGCAGCCACGGAGCGGGAAAAGAGACCCAGTACTTC. It codes for CASSHGAGKETQYF.

In this sample, this clonotype turned up a few times. V and J are TRBV20-1 and TRBJ2-5; the D gene is possibly TRBD2 (5 bases). V gave up 0 bases and J gave up 5 bases, with 10 bases separating them. The germline gives CDR1 DFQATT, CDR2 SNEGSKA (reference sequence). CDR3 length: 13 residues. In DNA, the CDR3 is TGCAGTGCTAGAGACTTACTAGTTGAGACCCAGTACTTC. Its translation is CSARDLLVETQYF.

This clonotype was found a few times. The rearrangement links TRBV4-3 to TRBJ2-7; 7 bases line up with TRBD2. The CDR3 length is 15 residues. Germline loops: CDR1 LGHNA, CDR2 YSLEER. The V gene end was trimmed by 1 base and the J gene end by 4 bases; junction bases not matched to a gene: 7. In DNA form, the CDR3 reads TGCGCCAGCAGCCAAGTCCCTAGCGGAGCTTACGAGCAGTACTTC. Its translation is CASSQVPSGAYEQYF.

The chain has TRBV5-1 and TRBJ2-7, with 9 bases lining up with TRBD2. Unmatched junction bases numbered 11, after V lost 5 bases and J lost 2 bases. Germline CDR1 and CDR2: SGHRS and YFSETQ. This CDR3 has 16 amino acids. The CDR3 DNA is TGCGCCAGCAGTGTGGCCGTGACTAGCGGCGCCTACGAGCAGTACTTC. As protein: CASSVAVTSGAYEQYF.

This clonotype has just a few counts. The J gene is TRBJ2-1, the V gene TRBV7-9, with 9 bases matching TRBD2. Trimming removed 7 bases from V and 7 bases from J; junction bases left unmatched: 11. Looked up from germline, CDR1 is SEHNR and CDR2 is FQNEAQ (reference sequence). The CDR3 loop spans 15 amino acids. Written as DNA, the CDR3 is TGTGCCAGCACCATAGCGGGGGCGGTGGATAATGAGCAGTTCTTC. It translates to CASTIAGAVDNEQFF.

This clonotype has more than one count but fewer than ten. V is TRBV29-1 and J is TRBJ1-2, with a possible D match to TRBD1 (6 bases). The ends were cut back, 1 base at V and 6 bases at J, with 18 bases in the middle. Per germline, CDR1 SQVTM and CDR2 ANQGSEA. This CDR3 is 15 amino acids long. The CDR3 loop reads CSVEGGPGEEDGYTF. CDR3 DNA: TGCAGCGTTGAAGGGGGGCCAGGGGAAGAGGATGGCTACACCTTC.

V and J are TRBV5-1 and TRBJ2-7, with 13 positions matching TRBD2. V was clipped by 4 bases and J by 6 bases; unmatched bases: 13. This CDR3 is built from 17 residues. The V gene's germline CDR1 is SGHRS and CDR2 YFSETQ. In DNA form, the CDR3 reads TGCGCCAGCAGCGTGGGACTAGCGGGGCCGTGGGTTGGCGAGCAGTACTTC. Translation gives CASSVGLAGPWVGEQYF.

This chain uses TRBV15 with TRBJ2-3; TRBD2 matches at 7 bases. CDR1 and CDR2 (germline): LNHNV, YYDKDF (reference sequence). The CDR3 runs to 16 residues. V dropped 3 bases and J dropped 4; count of bases not matched to a gene: 10. The CDR3 nucleotides read TGTGCCACCAGCAGGCGGTCGGGGAGGGCCTCAGATACGCAGTATTTT. This translates into CATSRRSGRASDTQYF.

The chain combines TRBV30 with TRBJ1-1; 9 nucleotides align to TRBD1. The V gene end was trimmed by 0 bases and the J gene end by 4 bases; junction bases not matched to a gene: 12. The CDR3 loop spans 17 amino acids. Looked up from germline, CDR1 is GTSNPN and CDR2 is SVGIG (reference sequence). DNA of the CDR3: TGTGCCTGGAGTGTACGTGGGACAGGGTCAAGGGGCACTGAAGCTTTCTTT. Translated, it gives CAWSVRGTGSRGTEAFF.

This clonotype has more than one count but fewer than ten. The gene calls are TRBV11-2 and TRBJ2-6; D may be TRBD2 (7 bases). V lost 6 bases and J 4 bases, leaving 22 bases between the germline ends. The V gene's germline CDR1 is SGHAT and CDR2 FQNNGV. CDR3 size: 18 residues. The CDR3 bases are TGTGCCAGCAGAATTAAGGGGGGGGGCCTATCCGGGGCCAACGTCCTGACTTTC. This codes for CASRIKGGGLSGANVLTF.

The chain carries TRBV6-1 and TRBJ1-6; TRBD1 is a possible D gene (6 bases). This CDR3 region has 15 residues. CDR1 and CDR2 (germline): MNHNS, SASEGT. The V end lost 4 bases, the J end lost 7 bases, and 14 bases lay between the germline ends. The CDR3 DNA is TGTGCCAGCAGTGCGCGAACTACAGGGAATTCACCCCTCCACTTT. Amino acids: CASSARTTGNSPLHF.

In the case of this clonotype: A read error may explain this, as a much larger clone is one base away. The chain carries TRBV11-2 and TRBJ2-1; D may be TRBD1 or TRBD2 (7 bases each). V was pared by 7 bases and J by 0 bases, with 13 bases between. Germline V gene data show CDR1 as SGHAT and CDR2 as FQNNGV. The CDR3 spans 15 residues. CDR3 bases: TGTGCCAGCACCCAGGGGGGGAGCTCCTACAATGAGCAGTTCTTC. It codes for CASTQGGSSYNEQFF.

This clonotype was observed many times. This sequence joins TRBV6-1 and TRBJ2-6; D possibly matches TRBD1 or TRBD2 (5 bases each). The CDR3 has 17 residues. Germline CDR1 reads MNHNS; CDR2 reads SASEGT. Trimming cost V 5 bases and J 0 bases, with 14 bases left between them. The CDR3 nucleotides read TGTGCCAGCAGTCTGGTCGCAGGGAGCTCTGGGGCCAACGTCCTGACTTTC. It codes for CASSLVAGSSGANVLTF.

This clonotype was found many times. The chain has TRBV2 and TRBJ2-2; TRBD2 might be the D (6 bases). The germline gives CDR1 SNHLY, CDR2 FYNNEI. The CDR3 contains 15 residues. V was clipped by 4 bases and J by 6 bases, with 15 bases between them. CDR3 DNA: TGTGCCAGCAGTGGGAGGGTGAGGTTCTCCGGGGAGCTGTTTTTT. This sequence encodes CASSGRVRFSGELFF.

This clonotype was detected a few times. The chain links TRBV30 to TRBJ2-3, with TRBD2 matching 12 bases. Trimming took 3 bases from V and 4 from J; bases not matched to a gene: 5. This CDR3 is 15 amino acids long. Per germline, CDR1 GTSNPN and CDR2 SVGIG (reference sequence). CDR3 coding DNA: TGTGCCTGGAGCCCCGCTAGCGGGGGGGCAGATACGCAGTATTTT. The encoded protein is CAWSPASGGADTQYF. Filled out from reference TRBV30 and TRBJ2-3, the complete variable domain reads SQTIHQWPATLVQPVGSPLSLECTVEGTSNPNLYWYRQAAGRGLQLLFYSVGIGQISSEVPQNLSASRPQDRQFILSSKKLLLSDSGFYLCAWSPASGGADTQYFGPGTRLTVL.

This clonotype was observed many times. V usage is TRBV7-9 and J usage is TRBJ1-1; tentative D call: TRBD1 (5 bases). Germline assignment: CDR1 SEHNR and CDR2 FQNEAQ (reference sequence). The CDR3 length is 14 residues. V lost 1 base to trimming and J lost 4 bases, with 10 bases between them. The CDR3 is CASSLDGGGTEAFF. The DNA for the CDR3 is TGTGCCAGCAGCTTAGACGGGGGGGGCACTGAAGCTTTCTTT.

J is TRBJ2-7 and V is TRBV7-6; D is unresolved. Trimming took off 5 bases at V and 3 bases at J, with 11 bases between the two ends. The CDR3 is made up of 13 amino acids. Germline V gene sequence: CDR1 SGHVS, CDR2 FNYEAQ. The CDR3 loop reads CASSPNFDYEQYF. For the CDR3, the DNA is TGTGCCAGCAGCCCCAACTTCGACTACGAGCAGTACTTC.

This clonotype has just a few counts. The V call is TRBV7-2, the J call TRBJ2-1, with D tentatively TRBD2 (5 bases). V gave up 1 base and J gave up 3 bases, with 13 bases separating them. The CDR3 spans 16 residues. Germline CDR1 SGHTA, CDR2 FQGNSA. For the CDR3, the DNA is TGTGCCAGCAGCTTAGAGGGAGCGAGGTACTACAATGAGCAGTTCTTC. Its translation: CASSLEGARYYNEQFF.